The rows below give T cell receptor beta chains drawn from one sample of a study of graft-versus-host responses after intestinal transplantation. Libraries were prepared by immunoSEQ multiplex PCR; TCRdb keeps only in-frame clonotypes and omits some of them. The sample lists about 120,000 clones, approximately 90% occurring once. No antigens are known for them. The specimen comprised unstimulated CD4+ T cells sorted from spleen or lymph node cells, sampled before transplant. All receptors derive from a human donor who was the organ donor for an intestinal transplant. Each CDR3 is given with its conserved first and last residue. The order of the fields is clone size, J gene, D gene, CDR3 length, V gene, CDR3 protein, CDR3 DNA. D genes are given only for firm matches. Expanded clones are given a class, and other clones once, few, many or no size at all.

>once|TRBJ2-5|TRBD2|15|TRBV28
CASTRLAGVLETQYF
TGTGCCAGCACCAGACTAGCGGGAGTCTTAGAGACCCAGTACTTC
>.|TRBJ2-7|.|13|TRBV7-2
CASSLITSYEQYF
TGTGCCAGCAGCTTAATTACGTCCTACGAGCAGTACTTC
>.|TRBJ2-5|.|13|TRBV2
CATLPGGGETQYF
TGTGCCACCCTTCCGGGGGGCGGAGAGACCCAGTACTTC
>.|TRBJ2-7|.|13|TRBV5-1
CASSTRPGGEQYF
TGCGCCAGCAGCACCCGCCCCGGGGGTGAGCAGTACTTC
>few|TRBJ2-1|TRBD2|14|TRBV30
CAWNRGTSENEQFF
TGTGCCTGGAACCGAGGGACTAGCGAGAATGAGCAGTTCTTC
>.|TRBJ2-7|TRBD2|14|TRBV7-2
CASSTRTSLGEQYF
TGTGCCAGCAGCACCCGGACTAGTCTCGGCGAGCAGTACTTC
>.|TRBJ2-1|.|15|TRBV19
CASSPTLGSYNEQFF
TGTGCCAGTAGTCCAACCCTGGGCTCCTACAATGAGCAGTTCTTC
>.|TRBJ2-1|TRBD2|16|TRBV7-6
CASSLTSGRAYNEQFF
TGTGCCAGCAGCTTGACTAGCGGGAGGGCCTACAATGAGCAGTTCTTC
>.|TRBJ2-7|.|11|TRBV20-1
CSASGLDEQYF
TGCAGTGCTAGCGGTCTGGACGAGCAGTACTTC
>.|TRBJ2-3|TRBD2|16|TRBV9
CASSVDAGGLADTQYF
TGTGCCAGCAGCGTAGATGCGGGAGGTCTTGCAGATACGCAGTATTTT
>.|TRBJ2-1|TRBD2|14|TRBV6-1
CASRSAGGPDEQFF
TGTGCCAGCAGGTCCGCGGGAGGGCCGGATGAGCAGTTCTTC
>once|TRBJ2-2|TRBD1|16|TRBV10-3
CAISDRTGDNTGELFF
TGTGCCATCAGTGATCGGACAGGGGATAACACCGGGGAGCTGTTTTTT
>.|TRBJ2-1|TRBD2|16|TRBV11-2
CASSLVGGPLVNEQFF
TGTGCCAGCAGCTTAGTGGGAGGGCCGTTGGTTAATGAGCAGTTCTTC
>.|TRBJ2-2|.|17|TRBV19
CATLKGVGSKNTGELFF
TGTGCCACTCTGAAGGGCGTAGGGTCGAAGAACACCGGGGAGCTGTTTTTT
>.|TRBJ1-5|.|13|TRBV19
CASSIGINQPQHF
TGTGCCAGTAGTATAGGAATTAATCAGCCCCAGCATTTT
>.|TRBJ1-2|.|13|TRBV7-3
CASSSRTAYGYTF
TGTGCCAGCAGCTCCCGGACAGCCTATGGCTACACCTTC
>.|TRBJ2-3|.|16|TRBV19
CASSIPRPDSTDTQYF
TGTGCCAGTAGTATCCCTCGGCCGGATAGCACAGATACGCAGTATTTT
>.|TRBJ1-4|.|15|TRBV6-5
CASSYNRRNGEKLFF
TGTGCCAGCAGTTATAACAGGAGAAATGGGGAAAAACTGTTTTTT
>.|TRBJ2-3|TRBD2|15|TRBV7-9
CASSSGTSGTDTQYF
TGTGCCAGCAGCTCCGGGACTAGCGGTACAGATACGCAGTATTTT
>.|TRBJ2-7|TRBD2|18|TRBV30
CAWSVPSFLLAGTDEQYF
TGTGCCTGGAGTGTACCCTCATTTCTACTAGCGGGAACCGACGAGCAGTACTTC
>few|TRBJ2-3|TRBD2|14|TRBV30
CAWSGSGRADTQYF
TGTGCCTGGAGTGGGAGCGGGAGGGCAGATACGCAGTATTTT
>.|TRBJ1-2|.|15|TRBV27
CARGSRGAGWYGYTF
TGTGCCAGGGGATCAAGAGGGGCGGGTTGGTATGGCTACACCTTC
>.|TRBJ2-7|.|18|TRBV19
CASSIIFRDSLPLYEQYF
TGTGCCAGTAGTATAATCTTCCGGGACTCTTTGCCACTCTACGAGCAGTACTTC
>.|TRBJ2-2|TRBD2|15|TRBV7-2
CASSFSGGNTGELFF
TGTGCCAGCAGCTTTAGCGGGGGCAACACCGGGGAGCTGTTTTTT
>.|TRBJ2-1|TRBD2|14|TRBV6-6
CATLKAGASNEQFF
TGTGCCACCCTCAAAGCGGGAGCGTCCAATGAGCAGTTCTTC
>.|TRBJ1-1|.|11|TRBV6-6
CASKGNTEAFF
TGTGCCAGCAAAGGGAACACTGAAGCTTTCTTT
>few|TRBJ2-7|TRBD2|16|TRBV2
CASILDSGRAAYEQYF
TGTGCCAGCATCCTAGATAGCGGGAGAGCGGCCTACGAGCAGTACTTC
>.|TRBJ2-7|.|15|TRBV10-3
CAISNGTKSSYEQYF
TGTGCCATCAGTAACGGGACCAAGAGCTCCTACGAGCAGTACTTC
>.|TRBJ2-3|TRBD2|13|TRBV10-3
CAITSGRTDTQYF
TGTGCCATCACTAGCGGGAGGACAGATACGCAGTATTTT
>once|TRBJ2-1|.|15|TRBV4-1
CASSPGGLPYNEQFF
TGCGCCAGCAGTCCCGGGGGGCTCCCCTACAATGAGCAGTTCTTC
>.|TRBJ1-5|.|14|TRBV6-6
CASSYMEWNQPQHF
TGTGCCAGCAGTTATATGGAGTGGAACCAGCCCCAGCATTTT
>.|TRBJ1-1|.|13|TRBV7-9
CASSPQGGAEAFF
TGTGCCAGCAGCCCCCAGGGCGGCGCTGAAGCTTTCTTT
>.|TRBJ1-4|.|14|TRBV21-1
CASSSPQVTEKLFF
TGTGCCAGCAGCTCCCCACAGGTAACTGAAAAACTGTTTTTT
>.|TRBJ1-3|.|15|TRBV5-1
CASSFLGGAEYTIYF
TGCGCCAGCAGCTTCCTAGGGGGGGCTGAGTACACCATATATTTT
>.|TRBJ2-3|TRBD2|16|TRBV7-9
CASSLDIAGEEDTQYF
TGTGCCAGCAGCTTAGACATAGCGGGAGAAGAAGATACGCAGTATTTT
>.|TRBJ2-3|TRBD2|15|TRBV4-1
CASSQDLLAGGRQYF
TGCGCCAGCAGCCAAGACTTACTAGCGGGAGGCCGGCAGTATTTT
>.|TRBJ2-3|.|15|TRBV6-1
CASSRVGTSTDTQYF
TGTGCCAGCAGTCGTGTCGGGACTAGCACAGATACGCAGTATTTT
>.|TRBJ2-1|.|14|TRBV30
CAWSYSSSYNEQFF
TGTGCCTGGAGTTACTCAAGCTCCTACAATGAGCAGTTCTTC
>.|TRBJ2-7|.|15|TRBV28
CASSPRWRLYYEQYF
TGTGCCAGCTCCCCTAGGTGGAGACTTTATTACGAGCAGTACTTC
>.|TRBJ1-3|.|15|TRBV11-2
CASTSGGLSGNTIYF
TGTGCCAGCACCTCGGGGGGGCTATCTGGAAACACCATATATTTT
>.|TRBJ2-7|TRBD1|15|TRBV19
CASSMRGQGFDEQYF
TGTGCCAGTAGTATGCGAGGACAGGGGTTTGACGAGCAGTACTTC
>.|TRBJ2-7|.|15|TRBV6-5
CASSRARTAAYEQYF
TGTGCCAGCAGTAGGGCTCGCACGGCAGCCTACGAGCAGTACTTC
>.|TRBJ2-7|.|15|TRBV10-3
CAISEYGRTSYEQYF
TGTGCCATCAGTGAGTACGGCAGGACCTCCTACGAGCAGTACTTC
>.|TRBJ2-3|TRBD2|17|TRBV4-2
CASSQVPSGSVPDTQYF
TGTGCCAGCAGCCAAGTGCCCAGCGGGAGTGTCCCAGATACGCAGTATTTT
>.|TRBJ1-5|.|17|TRBV2
CASSGGRVSYSNQPQHF
TGTGCCAGCAGTGGAGGGCGGGTGTCCTATAGCAATCAGCCCCAGCATTTT
>.|TRBJ2-5|.|15|TRBV27
CASSPIDRSPSSQYF
TGTGCCAGCAGTCCTATTGACAGGTCCCCGAGTTCCCAGTACTTC
>.|TRBJ2-2|TRBD1|16|TRBV5-4
CASSLETGMDTGELFF
TGTGCCAGCAGCTTGGAGACAGGGATGGACACCGGGGAGCTGTTTTTT
>.|TRBJ1-5|TRBD1|15|TRBV19
CASSIRQGSNQPQHF
TGTGCCAGTAGTATAAGACAGGGGAGCAATCAGCCCCAGCATTTT
>.|TRBJ2-5|.|14|TRBV5-1
CASSPRTGQETQYF
TGCGCCAGCAGCCCCCGTACGGGGCAAGAGACCCAGTACTTC
>.|TRBJ1-1|.|15|TRBV10-3
CAIRDSSKGSTEAFF
TGTGCCATCAGGGACAGCTCCAAGGGGAGCACTGAAGCTTTCTTT
>.|TRBJ2-1|TRBD2|16|TRBV11-2
CASSLLSGGSYNEQFF
TGTGCCAGCAGCTTGTTATCGGGAGGATCCTACAATGAGCAGTTCTTC
>.|TRBJ2-5|.|11|TRBV5-1
CASSFELEQYF
TGCGCCAGCAGCTTCGAACTGGAACAGTACTTC
>.|TRBJ2-1|TRBD2|15|TRBV5-1
CASSFLPSGDNEQFF
TGCGCCAGCAGCTTTCTCCCTAGCGGGGACAATGAGCAGTTCTTC
>.|TRBJ1-1|.|15|TRBV9
CASSVGGVMNTEAFF
TGTGCCAGCAGCGTAGGGGGGGTGATGAACACTGAAGCTTTCTTT
>.|TRBJ2-1|TRBD2|18|TRBV4-3
CASSQEGAYGGGYNEQFF
TGCGCCAGCAGCCAAGAAGGGGCCTACGGGGGAGGGTACAATGAGCAGTTCTTC
>.|TRBJ1-3|.|15|TRBV6-1
CASKVGGLSGNTIYF
TGTGCCAGCAAGGTGGGAGGCCTCTCTGGAAACACCATATATTTT
>.|TRBJ1-3|TRBD1|13|TRBV6-5
CASRQGKGNTIYF
TGTGCCAGTCGACAGGGGAAGGGAAACACCATATATTTT
>.|TRBJ2-5|.|12|TRBV6-6
CASSYSQETQYF
TGTGCCAGCAGTTACTCGCAAGAGACCCAGTACTTC
>.|TRBJ2-2|TRBD2|16|TRBV5-1
CASSWGSSGYTGELFF
TGCGCCAGCAGCTGGGGGTCTAGCGGTTACACCGGGGAGCTGTTTTTT